This entry features one T cell receptor (beta chain) sequence. No antigen is known for it. The CDR3 has 15 residues. Germline V gives CDR1 SGHRS, CDR2 YFSETQ. J was trimmed by 6 bases and V by 0 bases; bases with no gene match: 3. This record comes from a study of cytomegalovirus exposure and HLA in healthy donors. About the research overall: According to later analysis, the same platform produced the approximately 130 validation and 600 to 800 first-cohort repertoires.

Clones were read by immunoSEQ multiplex PCR, and TCRdb kept only the in-frame ones, dropping some. The sample lists approximately 150,000 clones, less than 95% occurring once. Regarding the study as a whole: The dataset shows that most TCR sequences were rare, while some public TCRs occurred in many donors.

The donors were part of the validation cohort of 95 to 150 subjects. That cohort was separate from the first cohort, which comprised roughly 670 subjects. Sample: PBMCs. The TCR originated in a woman under 30 in good health and CMV-seropositive. The V gene is TRBV5-1, the J gene TRBJ2-1, with 10 bases identical to TRBD1. CDR3 bases: TGCGCCAGCAGCTTGGCCGGGACAGGGGTCAATGAGCAGTTCTTC. The encoded protein is CASSLAGTGVNEQFF.